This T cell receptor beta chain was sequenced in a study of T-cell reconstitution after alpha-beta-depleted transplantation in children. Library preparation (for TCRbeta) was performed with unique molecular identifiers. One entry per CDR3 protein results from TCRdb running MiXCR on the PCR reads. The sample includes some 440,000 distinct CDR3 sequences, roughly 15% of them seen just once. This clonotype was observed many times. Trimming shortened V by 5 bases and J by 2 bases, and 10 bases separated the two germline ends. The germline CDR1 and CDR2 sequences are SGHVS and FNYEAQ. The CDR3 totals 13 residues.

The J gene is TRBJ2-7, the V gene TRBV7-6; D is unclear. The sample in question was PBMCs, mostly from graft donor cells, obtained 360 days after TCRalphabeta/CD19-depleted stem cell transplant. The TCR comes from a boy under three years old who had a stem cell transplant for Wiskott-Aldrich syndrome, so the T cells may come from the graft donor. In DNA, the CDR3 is TGTGCCAGCAGCGTTGGCCAAACCTACGAGCAGTACTTC. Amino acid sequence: CASSVGQTYEQYF.